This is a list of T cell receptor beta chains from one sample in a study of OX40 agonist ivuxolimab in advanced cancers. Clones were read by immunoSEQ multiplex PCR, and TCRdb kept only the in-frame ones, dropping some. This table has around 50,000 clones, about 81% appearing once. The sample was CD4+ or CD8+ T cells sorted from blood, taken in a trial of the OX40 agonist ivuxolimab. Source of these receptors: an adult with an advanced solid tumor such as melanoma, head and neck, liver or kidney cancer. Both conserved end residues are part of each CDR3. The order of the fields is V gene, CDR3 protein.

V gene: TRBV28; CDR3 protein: CASRDGGYSYEQYF
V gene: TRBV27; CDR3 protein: CAGAGGPLPGELFF
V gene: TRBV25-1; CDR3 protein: CASSVDVSSGNTIYF
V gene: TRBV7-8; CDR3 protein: CASSLETGDSYEQYF
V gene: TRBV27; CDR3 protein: CASGGTSRNTQYF
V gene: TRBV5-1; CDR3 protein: CASSDVAGATGELFF
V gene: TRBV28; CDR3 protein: CASSPGQGWPGYTF
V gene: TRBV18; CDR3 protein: CASSPPGPRDTQYF
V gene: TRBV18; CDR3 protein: CASSPGGTDNSPLHF
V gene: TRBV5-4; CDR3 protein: CASSLGESSTDTQYF
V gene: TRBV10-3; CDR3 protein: CATGDRSGNTIYF
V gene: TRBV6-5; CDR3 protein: CASSLGQVINSPLHF
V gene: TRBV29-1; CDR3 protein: CSAAGSRGNTIYF
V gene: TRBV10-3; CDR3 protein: CAIRGTGGSGYYEQYF
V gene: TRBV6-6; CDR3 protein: CASSPIAGGNTGELFF
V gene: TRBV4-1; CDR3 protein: CASSQDWTEAKNIQYF
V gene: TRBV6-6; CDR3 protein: CATMAGVETGELFF
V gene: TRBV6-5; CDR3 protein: CASSYTTRDRATEAFF
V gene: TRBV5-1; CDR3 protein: CASSSGQGEGTEAFF
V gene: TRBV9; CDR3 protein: CASSAGAGQGRLGYTF
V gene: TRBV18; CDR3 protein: CASSPGGQETQYF
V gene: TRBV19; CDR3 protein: CASSIIQGANTGELFF
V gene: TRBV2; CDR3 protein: CASIGGTNEKLFF
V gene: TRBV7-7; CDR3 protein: CASSLVASGGAGEQFF
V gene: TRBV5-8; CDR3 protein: CASSFRTGGVSAYNEQFF
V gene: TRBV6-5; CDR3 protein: CASSSWSRDTNYGYTF
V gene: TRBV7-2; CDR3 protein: CASSQEGQMNTEAFF
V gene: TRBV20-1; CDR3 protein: CSAIQGETQYF
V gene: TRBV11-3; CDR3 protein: CASSLSGINEKLFF
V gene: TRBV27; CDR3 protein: CASSSGKVSTGELFF
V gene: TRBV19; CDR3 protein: CASSTGQEDQPQHF
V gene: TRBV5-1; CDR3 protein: CASSLWRGRSNYGYTF
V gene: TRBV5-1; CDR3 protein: CASSLTSGEGTEQFF
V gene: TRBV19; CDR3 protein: CASSPGRAGGMDTEAFF
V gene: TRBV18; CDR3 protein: CASSPRWGTSNSPLHF
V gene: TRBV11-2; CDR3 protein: CASSLEAVYRPYEQYF
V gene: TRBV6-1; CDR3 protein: CASSEDEDTEAFF
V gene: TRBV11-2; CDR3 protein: CASSQGSGGSYEQYF
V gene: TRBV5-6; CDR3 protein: CASSPIGATEAFF
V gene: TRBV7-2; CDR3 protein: CASSLALAGGVTDTQYF
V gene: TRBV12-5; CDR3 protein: CASGLSPLTEAFF
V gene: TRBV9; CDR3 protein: CASSVGVVSTDTQYF
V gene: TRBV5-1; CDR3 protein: CASSLETAADTQYF
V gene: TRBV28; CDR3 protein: CASAESGGAYNEQFF
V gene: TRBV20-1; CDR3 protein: CSARGPGATFF
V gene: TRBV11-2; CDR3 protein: CASSLSPGQETQYF
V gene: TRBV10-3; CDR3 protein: CAIRPDRGGTDTQYF
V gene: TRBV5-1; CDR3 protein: CASNGYPDSGNTIYF
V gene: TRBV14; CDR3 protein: CASSQDQGEYTEAFF
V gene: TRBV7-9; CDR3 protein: CASSPDRAGNQPQHF
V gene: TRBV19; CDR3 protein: CASSTTANTEAFF
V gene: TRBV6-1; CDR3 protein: CASSERGRGWEAFF
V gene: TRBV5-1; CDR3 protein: CASSGQGQGQGYTF
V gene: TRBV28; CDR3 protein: CASSSRTGGRETQYF